The sequence of this TCR beta chain was determined in a study of blood T cell repertoires in COVID-19. This clone turned up a few times. V was cut by 2 bases and J by 5 bases, with 14 bases left in between. This CDR3 is built from 14 residues. From germline, CDR1 is SQVTM and CDR2 ANQGSEA. Only in-frame clones appear in the TCRdb table, and some are missing; sequencing was by immunoSEQ multiplex PCR. The repertoire has nearly 55,000 clones, roughly 84% of them found once; the top ten carry 10% to 15%. V gene TRBV29-1 combines with J gene TRBJ2-3, with D possibly matching TRBD1 (6 bases). The source is an older man with active COVID-19. Sequences were obtained from peripheral blood. The CDR3: CSVETTGTLDTQYF. In DNA form, the CDR3 reads TGCAGCGTTGAAACGACAGGAACCCTAGATACGCAGTATTTT.